The rows below give T cell receptor beta chains drawn from one sample of a study of blood T cell repertoires in COVID-19. Repertoires were generated with immunoSEQ multiplex PCR, while TCRdb's copy carries only in-frame clones and drops some. Of over 65,000 clones listed, 90% are singletons. Sequencing was performed on peripheral blood. The receptors here all came from an elderly woman with acute or convalescent COVID-19. CDR3s include the opening cysteine and the closing phenylalanine or tryptophan. A D gene is named only where the DNA matches it firmly. Not all rows give a size; the values are once, few, many and, for expanded clones, a class.

TRBV2	TRBD1	TRBJ1-6	.	TGTGCCAGCAGTGACACACAGGGACAGCCTAATTCACCCCTCCACTTT	CASSDTQGQPNSPLHF
TRBV2	TRBD2	TRBJ2-5	.	TGTGCCAGCGGTTTTACCGGGACTAGGGAAGAGACCCAGTACTTC	CASGFTGTREETQYF
TRBV7-2	TRBD1	TRBJ1-3	.	TGTGCCAGCAGCCCGGACAGGGGGCAAGGAAACACCATATATTTT	CASSPDRGQGNTIYF
TRBV4-3	.	TRBJ1-2	.	TGCGCCAGCAGCCAAGAACCCCAGGGAGGTTATGGCTACACCTTC	CASSQEPQGGYGYTF
TRBV6-5	TRBD1	TRBJ2-4	.	TGTGCCAGCAGAGACGCAGGGGGTACTCACATTCAGTACTTC	CASRDAGGTHIQYF
TRBV7-9	.	TRBJ1-2	.	TGTGCCAGCAGCTTAGAACTGACAGCATATGGCTACACCTTC	CASSLELTAYGYTF
TRBV11-2	.	TRBJ1-1	.	TGTGCCAGCAGCTTAGACGGGCGGGGGAACACTGAAGCTTTCTTT	CASSLDGRGNTEAFF
TRBV7-8	.	TRBJ1-3	.	TGTGCCAGCAGCCCCCAGGGCCCCTCTGGAAACACCATATATTTT	CASSPQGPSGNTIYF
TRBV19	TRBD1	TRBJ2-6	few	TGTGCCAGTAGTACCCCCCACAGGGGGTTAAGCTCTGGGGCCAACGTCCTGACTTTC	CASSTPHRGLSSGANVLTF
TRBV28	TRBD1	TRBJ1-2	.	TGTGCCAGCAGTTCAGGGACAGGGGACTATGGCTACACCTTC	CASSSGTGDYGYTF
TRBV6-5	.	TRBJ1-4	.	TGTGCCAGCAGTTACTCGGACAGAAGAAATGAAAAACTGTTTTTT	CASSYSDRRNEKLFF
TRBV6-1	TRBD1	TRBJ1-6	.	TGTGCCAGCAGTGAACCGGGACAGGGGAATTCACCCCTCCACTTT	CASSEPGQGNSPLHF
TRBV6-5	.	TRBJ2-3	once	TGTGCCAGCACTTCTAGCGTTAGCACAGATACGCAGTATTTT	CASTSSVSTDTQYF
TRBV7-2	TRBD1	TRBJ2-7	.	TGTGCCAGCAGCTCGGACAGGGGTTCTTCCTACGAGCAGTACTTC	CASSSDRGSSYEQYF
TRBV5-5	TRBD1	TRBJ2-1	.	TGTGCCAGCAGCAACCGGGACAGGTCCTACAATGAGCAGTTCTTC	CASSNRDRSYNEQFF
TRBV19	TRBD2	TRBJ2-5	.	TGTGCCAGTACCACTAGCGGCCAAGAGACCCAGTACTTC	CASTTSGQETQYF
TRBV5-4	TRBD2	TRBJ2-3	once	TGTGCCAGCAGCTTGCCTAGCGGGGGGGGCGACACAGATACGCAGTATTTT	CASSLPSGGGDTDTQYF
TRBV9	TRBD1	TRBJ1-6	.	TGTGCCAGCAGCACGGGACAGGGCAGTTCACCCCTCCACTTT	CASSTGQGSSPLHF
TRBV6-2/TRBV6-3	.	TRBJ2-5	.	TGTGCCAGCAGTAACAGAAAAGAGACCCAGTACTTC	CASSNRKETQYF
TRBV12-3/TRBV12-4	.	TRBJ1-3	.	TGTGCCAGCAATATAGGGGGAGCTGGCACCATATATTTT	CASNIGGAGTIYF
TRBV5-5	.	TRBJ1-5	.	TGTGCCAGCAGCTTGCAGGCTAATAGCAATCAGCCCCAGCATTTT	CASSLQANSNQPQHF
TRBV4-3	.	TRBJ1-6	.	TGCGCCAGCAGCCAAGCGGGGGGGAGCTCCTATAATTCACCCCTCCACTTT	CASSQAGGSSYNSPLHF
TRBV29-1	TRBD1	TRBJ2-1	few	TGCAGCGTTAGGCAGGGGGCAGGGAATGAGCAGTTCTTC	CSVRQGAGNEQFF
TRBV19	.	TRBJ2-2	few	TGTGCCAGTCCGGACGGGGCCGGGGAGCTGTTTTTT	CASPDGAGELFF
TRBV2	.	TRBJ2-3	.	TGTGCCAGCAATGGTCTCGGAGATACGCAGTATTTT	CASNGLGDTQYF
TRBV5-1	.	TRBJ1-1	.	TGCGCCAGCAGCTCACAGGGTACTGGCACTGAAGCTTTCTTT	CASSSQGTGTEAFF
TRBV18	TRBD2	TRBJ2-1	.	TGTGCCAGCTCAAAGGGACTAGCGGGAGCCTACAATGAGCAGTTCTTC	CASSKGLAGAYNEQFF